The clone carrying this TCR beta chain appeared many times. This record comes from a study of early T cells in non-severe SARS-CoV-2 infection. V gave up 6 bases and J gave up 10 bases; unmatched junction bases: 18. The CDR3 is 16 amino acids. From germline, CDR1 is DFQATT and CDR2 SNEGSKA (reference sequence). TCRdb ran MiXCR on the 5' RACE reads and lists one entry per CDR3 protein. The sample holds tens of thousands of distinct CDR3 sequences, roughly 5.6% seen once. The chain combines TRBV20-1 with TRBJ2-1, with 10 bases matching TRBD2. The sequence derives from an adult who was a healthcare worker with PCR-confirmed SARS-CoV-2 infection or an uninfected control (not recorded which). Sequencing used whole blood, obtained at baseline. CDR3 protein: CSASFSGLAGEGEQFF. The CDR3 DNA reads TGCAGTGCCAGCTTCTCAGGGCTAGCGGGGGAAGGGGAGCAGTTCTTC.